Presented here are 22 T cell receptor beta chains from one specimen sequenced in a study of human T cells and chemical hapten exposure (dated by TCRdb to 2020 to 2022). In light of the paper, this sample's time point label describes: patch test 2, 6 weeks after DPC sensitization. The label giving this sample's treatment or condition can be read as: therapeutic diphenylcyclopropenone sensitization with weekly scalp DPC. Library preparation employed RACE. The sample was run on a NextSeq 500. Using fastp at Q25 and MiXCR, TCRdb reprocessed the public reads and kept productive beta chains. Identical CDR3 protein sequences are pooled into one entry, listed with their most common genes and DNA. Within this sample are more than 75,000 distinct CDR3 sequences, with about a tenth of them counted one time only. Just over 2% of the sample belongs to the ten largest clones. The sample was whole blood, taken in connection with sensitization to the hapten diphenylcyclopropenone (DPC). The receptors originated from a woman aged 40 to 49 with alopecia areata. Some clones in this sample may be carry-over from other donors' samples.

Ten or more counts support this clonotype. In nucleotides, the CDR3 is TGTGCCAGCAGCCAAGATAGCGGGACTTCCAGAACCCAGCATTTT. Its translation is CASSQDSGTSRTQHF. V usage is TRBV4-2 and J usage is TRBJ1-5, with D perhaps TRBD1 (5 bases). V gave up 0 bases and J gave up 11 bases, with 17 bases separating them. This CDR3 is 15 amino acids long. The germline V gene has CDR1 LGHNA and CDR2 YNFKEQ.

V and J are TRBV3-1 and TRBJ1-1; 10 nucleotides align to TRBD1. The CDR3 is made up of 15 amino acids. The germline gives CDR1 LGHDT, CDR2 YNNKEL (reference sequence). Unmatched junction bases numbered 6, after V lost 4 bases and J lost 4 bases. The DNA of the CDR3 is TGTGCCAGCAGCCTTCCAGGGACAGGGGTCACTGAAGCTTTCTTT. It translates to CASSLPGTGVTEAFF. Drawing the rest from reference TRBV3-1 and TRBJ1-1, the complete variable domain is DTAVSQTPKYLVTQMGNDKSIKCEQNLGHDTMYWYKQDSKKFLKIMFSYNNKELIINETVPNRFSPKSPDKAHLNLHINSLELGDSAVYFCASSLPGTGVTEAFFGQGTRLTVV.

This clonotype was recorded at least ten times. This sequence joins TRBV7-2 and TRBJ2-7; 9 bases agree with TRBD2. The germline V gene has CDR1 SGHTA and CDR2 FQGNSA. Trimming at V came to 2 bases and at J to 1 base, leaving 3 bases not matched to a gene. This CDR3 region has 15 residues. The chain's CDR3 is CASSLLAGLSYEQYF. In DNA form, the CDR3 reads TGTGCCAGCAGCTTACTAGCGGGACTGTCCTACGAGCAGTACTTC.

Many counts were recorded for this clonotype. Written as DNA, the CDR3 is TGTGCCAGCAGTAGAGGTGGAGCAAAAAACATTCAGTACTTC. It encodes CASSRGGAKNIQYF. V gene TRBV12-3 or TRBV12-4 combines with J gene TRBJ2-4; D not resolved. The CDR3 has 14 residues. The V and J ends lost 5 bases and 4 bases respectively, with 12 bases between them.

This clonotype was found many times. This sequence joins TRBV6-6 and TRBJ2-1; a possible D gene is TRBD2 (6 bases). This CDR3 comprises 14 residues. Per the germline V gene, CDR1 is MNHNY and CDR2 is SVGAGI (reference sequence). V lost 7 bases and J 8 bases, leaving 18 bases between the germline ends. Here the CDR3 DNA reads TGTGCCAGCACCCCACCGGGAGCACGGGATGAGCAGTTCTTC. Protein: CASTPPGARDEQFF.

This clonotype was picked up many times. The chain recombines TRBV15 with TRBJ2-1; TRBD1 might be the D (6 bases). V lost 0 bases and J lost 6, with 15 bases in between. Germline V CDR1 and CDR2: LNHNV, YYDKDF (reference sequence). This CDR3 region has 16 residues. CDR3 sequence reads: CATSRDPTGYGNEQFF. In DNA, the CDR3 is TGTGCCACCAGCAGAGATCCCACAGGGTACGGCAATGAGCAGTTCTTC. The complete variable domain, with remaining parts taken from reference TRBV15 and TRBJ2-1, reads DAMVIQNPRYQVTQFGKPVTLSCSQTLNHNVMYWYQQKSSQAPKLLFHYYDKDFNNEADTPDNFQSRRPNTSFCFLDIRSPGLGDTAMYLCATSRDPTGYGNEQFFGPGTRLTVL.

This clonotype was seen a handful of times. The J gene is TRBJ2-1, the V gene TRBV5-1; no clear D. The germline V and J ends were trimmed by 0 bases and 3 bases, with 13 bases remaining between them. This CDR3 comprises 16 residues. Looked up from germline, CDR1 is SGHRS and CDR2 is YFSETQ. The DNA for the CDR3 is TGCGCCAGCAGCTTGGATCCAGCAGATAGCTACAATGAGCAGTTCTTC. This translates into CASSLDPADSYNEQFF.

There are many counts of this clonotype. The gene calls are TRBV30 and TRBJ2-1; D not resolved. Germline-derived CDR1 and CDR2 are GTSNPN and SVGIG (reference sequence). V lost 3 bases, J lost 0 bases, and 12 bases lay in between. The CDR3 contains 15 residues. The CDR3, as DNA: TGTGCCTGGAGACAAACTCCAGGCTCCTACAATGAGCAGTTCTTC. Translating it yields CAWRQTPGSYNEQFF.

The chain joins TRBV12-3 or TRBV12-4 to TRBJ2-3; D perhaps matches TRBD2 (6 bases). The CDR3 consists of 14 residues. Trimming stripped 4 bases from V and 4 bases from J, with 12 bases between. CDR3 residues: CASSWEETADTQYF. DNA of the CDR3: TGTGCCAGCAGTTGGGAGGAAACGGCAGATACGCAGTATTTT.

The rearrangement uses TRBV28 and TRBJ2-3; D remains unclear. Germline CDR1 MDHEN, CDR2 SYDVKM. The CDR3 has 14 residues. The ends were cut back, 4 bases at V and 4 bases at J, with 12 bases in the middle. The CDR3 nucleotides read TGTGCCAGCAGTTGGAGTAGCCTCCCAGATACGCAGTATTTT. Translating it yields CASSWSSLPDTQYF.

J is TRBJ2-7 and V is TRBV6-5, with D possibly matching TRBD1 (6 bases). The CDR3 is 14 residues long. Per germline, CDR1 MNHEY and CDR2 SVGAGI. Trimming left V 7 bases short and J 3 bases short, with 16 bases between. This CDR3 is CASNPTGLSYEQYF. The CDR3 DNA reads as TGTGCCAGCAACCCGACAGGTTTGAGCTACGAGCAGTACTTC.

V and J are TRBV29-1 and TRBJ2-2; 8 positions match TRBD1. The CDR3 is 14 amino acids. V lost 7 bases and J lost 1; bases outside the gene matches: 5. Germline loops: CDR1 SQVTM, CDR2 ANQGSEA. The CDR3 reads CSGWTGKNTGELFF. For the CDR3, the DNA is TGCAGCGGATGGACAGGGAAGAACACCGGGGAGCTGTTTTTT.

The rearrangement joins TRBV28 to TRBJ1-4, with unresolved D. The V gene's germline CDR1 is MDHEN and CDR2 SYDVKM. Trimming took 3 bases from V and 8 from J, leaving 19 bases between them. The CDR3 runs 16 residues. This CDR3 is CASSLVGAGIEEKLFF. CDR3 nucleotide sequence: TGTGCCAGCAGTTTGGTGGGTGCGGGAATAGAAGAAAAACTGTTTTTT.

The chain recombines TRBV20-1 with TRBJ2-7; D may match TRBD1 or TRBD2 (5 bases each). Trimming left V 5 bases short and J 6 bases short, with 17 bases between. CDR3 length: 13 residues. Germline V lookup: CDR1 DFQATT, CDR2 SNEGSKA (reference sequence). CDR3 DNA: TGCAGTGCTTACCGGGACCTAGGAGTCGAGCAGTACTTC. Its translation: CSAYRDLGVEQYF.

The rearrangement uses TRBV10-3 and TRBJ1-3; D is possibly TRBD1 (6 bases). This CDR3 is built from 14 residues. Trimming took off 4 bases at V and 2 bases at J, with 9 bases between the two ends. Per germline, CDR1 ENHRY and CDR2 SYGVKD. CDR3 region: CAISAQGTGNTIYF. Here the CDR3 DNA reads TGTGCCATCAGTGCACAGGGAACTGGAAACACCATATATTTT.

This clonotype appeared a few times. This chain links TRBV10-3 with TRBJ2-1, with D perhaps matching TRBD2 (5 bases). V gave up 0 bases and J gave up 5 bases, with 8 bases separating them. From germline, CDR1 is ENHRY and CDR2 SYGVKD. This CDR3 comprises 14 residues. CDR3 coding DNA: TGTGCCATCAGTGAGTCTCGGGGAAACAATGAGCAGTTCTTC. This encodes CAISESRGNNEQFF.

CDR3 nucleotides: TGCAGCGTTTCTCCGGAGAGAGACTACGAGCAGTACTTC. This codes for CSVSPERDYEQYF. The chain is built from TRBV29-1 and TRBJ2-7; D gene unclear. V lost 5 bases and J 3 bases, leaving 14 bases between the germline ends. The V gene's germline CDR1 is SQVTM and CDR2 ANQGSEA. The length of the CDR3 is 13 residues.

CDR3 in DNA: TGTGCCAGCAGCTTCTGGACAGGGTCGGATGAGCAGTTCTTC. It codes for CASSFWTGSDEQFF. The V gene is TRBV5-6, the J gene TRBJ2-1; 8 bases match TRBD1. The CDR3 spans 14 residues. The junction had 6 bases not matched to a gene; V was cut back by 2 bases and J by 8 bases. Germline V gene data show CDR1 as SGHDT and CDR2 as YYEEEE.

The chain joins TRBV19 to TRBJ2-1; D gene ambiguous. The CDR3 is 14 residues long. Germline values: CDR1 LNHDA, CDR2 SQIVND (reference sequence). V lost 4 bases and J lost 0, with 7 bases in between. CDR3 sequence reads: CASSTHSSYNEQFF. The CDR3 DNA follows: TGTGCCAGTAGTACCCACAGCTCCTACAATGAGCAGTTCTTC. Combining the CDR3 with reference TRBV19 and TRBJ2-1 gives the whole variable domain DGGITQSPKYLFRKEGQNVTLSCEQNLNHDAMYWYRQDPGQGLRLIYYSQIVNDFQKGDIAEGYSVSREKKESFPLTVTSAQKNPTAFYLCASSTHSSYNEQFFGPGTRLTVL.

This clonotype was seen repeatedly, ten times or more. The chain carries TRBV6-2 or TRBV6-3 and TRBJ2-7; no clear D gene. This CDR3 has 13 residues. Germline values: CDR1 MNHEY, CDR2 SVGEGT. Trimming took 5 bases from V and 0 from J, leaving 8 bases between them. The CDR3 loop is CASSHTTSYEQYF. CDR3 DNA sequence: TGTGCCAGCAGTCACACCACCTCCTACGAGCAGTACTTC.

This clonotype was counted at least ten times. V and J are TRBV5-1 and TRBJ2-1; 9 nucleotides align to TRBD2. The CDR3 length is 15 residues. The V gene end was trimmed by 0 bases and the J gene end by 4 bases; junction bases not matched to a gene: 2. Germline lookup yields CDR1 SGHRS and CDR2 YFSETQ. CDR3 sequence reads: CASSLGLAGYNEQFF. The CDR3 bases are TGCGCCAGCAGCTTGGGGCTAGCGGGATACAATGAGCAGTTCTTC.

V is TRBV7-2 and J is TRBJ2-1; a possible D gene is TRBD2 (6 bases). Trimming cost V 5 bases and J 7 bases, with 12 bases left between them. The CDR3 has 13 amino acids. Germline V lookup: CDR1 SGHTA, CDR2 FQGNSA. The CDR3 sequence is CASSRSRENEQFF. CDR3 DNA sequence: TGTGCCAGCAGCCGGAGCCGGGAGAATGAGCAGTTCTTC.